Below are 26 T cell receptor beta chains sequenced from a single sample in a study of cytomegalovirus exposure and HLA in healthy donors. With 60 Vbeta and 13 Jbeta primers, the PCR was carried out. Only in-frame clones appear in the TCRdb table, and some are missing; sequencing was by immunoSEQ multiplex PCR. The sample shows roughly 130,000 clones, 66% of them seen only once. What was sequenced was PBMCs. These receptors were collected from a woman aged 55-70 years in good health and CMV-seronegative.

The V gene is TRBV10-3, the J gene TRBJ1-5, with D tentatively TRBD1 (5 bases). V dropped 4 bases and J dropped 3 bases, with 10 bases sitting between them. The CDR3 is 14 residues long. Per germline, CDR1 ENHRY and CDR2 SYGVKD. CDR3 in DNA: TGTGCCATCAGTGGGGCAGGGCTCAATCAGCCCCAGCATTTT. Protein sequence: CAISGAGLNQPQHF.

This clone was seen a handful of times. V gene TRBV5-1 combines with J gene TRBJ2-1; TRBD2 matches at 8 bases. Trimming removed 0 bases from V and 0 bases from J; junction bases left unmatched: 2. The CDR3 extends over 16 amino acids. Germline V gene sequence: CDR1 SGHRS, CDR2 YFSETQ. The CDR3 DNA sequence: TGCGCCAGCAGCTTGGTAGCGGGGAGCTCCTACAATGAGCAGTTCTTC. Amino acids: CASSLVAGSSYNEQFF.

The J gene is TRBJ1-2, the V gene TRBV29-1, with 8 bases that match TRBD1. This CDR3 is 15 amino acids long. Germline trimming cut 5 bases from V and 0 bases from J; bases unmatched to any gene: 8. Germline V lookup: CDR1 SQVTM, CDR2 ANQGSEA. CDR3 region: CSVPGDRISNYGYTF. DNA for the CDR3: TGCAGCGTTCCCGGGGACAGGATCTCTAACTATGGCTACACCTTC. Complete variable domain (other parts from reference TRBV29-1 and TRBJ1-2): SAVISQKPSRDICQRGTSLTIQCQVDSQVTMMFWYRQQPGQSLTLIATANQGSEATYESGFVIDKFPISRPNLTFSTLTVSNMSPEDSSIYLCSVPGDRISNYGYTFGSGTRLTVV.

This clone was picked up a small number of times. The chain joins TRBV7-8 to TRBJ1-3, with TRBD1 as a possible D gene (6 bases). This CDR3 spans 14 amino acids. V was trimmed by 5 bases and J by 4 bases, leaving 12 bases between them. Germline-derived CDR1 and CDR2 are SGHVS and FQNEAQ. CDR3: CASSPGVVGNTIYF. The CDR3 DNA reads as TGTGCCAGCAGCCCAGGGGTCGTCGGAAACACCATATATTTT.

This chain connects TRBV7-2 to TRBJ2-2; TRBD2 aligns across 15 bases. Germline CDR1 and CDR2: SGHTA and FQGNSA. V trimming: 6 bases; J trimming: 4 bases; junction bases outside the gene matches: 9. The CDR3 extends over 18 amino acids. The CDR3 nucleotides read TGTGCCAGCAGTCGGACTAGCGGGGGGGCTTCGGTCACCGGGGAGCTGTTTTTT. Protein: CASSRTSGGASVTGELFF.

The chain has TRBV7-9 and TRBJ2-7; 9 bases line up with TRBD1. The V segment lost 5 bases and the J segment 4 bases; nucleotides outside the gene matches: 9. Per the germline V gene, CDR1 is SEHNR and CDR2 is FQNEAQ (reference sequence). This CDR3 comprises 15 residues. CDR3 nucleotides: TGTGCCAGCAGCCTACTACAGGGGGCCTTATACGAGCAGTACTTC. This gives the protein CASSLLQGALYEQYF.

This CDR3 reads CASSGGQGSSRTTEAFF. The CDR3 DNA reads as TGTGCCAGTAGTGGGGGACAGGGGTCCTCCCGAACCACTGAAGCTTTCTTT. The chain employs TRBV19 and TRBJ1-1; 10 nucleotides align to TRBD1. V shed 5 bases and J 4 bases; nucleotides not matched to a gene: 13. The CDR3 is 17 residues long. Germline V CDR1 and CDR2: LNHDA, SQIVND (reference sequence).

The rearrangement joins TRBV27 to TRBJ1-4; 7 bases match TRBD1. The V gene end was trimmed by 6 bases and the J gene end by 8 bases; junction bases not matched to a gene: 12. In germline, CDR1 is MNHEY, CDR2 SMNVEV (reference sequence). This CDR3 contains 15 residues. The CDR3 reads CASSATGQEGEKLFF. CDR3 nucleotide sequence: TGTGCCAGCAGCGCGACAGGGCAGGAGGGCGAAAAACTGTTTTTT. Full variable domain (missing parts from reference TRBV27 and TRBJ1-4): EAQVTQNPRYLITVTGKKLTVTCSQNMNHEYMSWYRQDPGLGLRQIYYSMNVEVTDKGDVPEGYKVSRKEKRNFPLILESPSPNQTSLYFCASSATGQEGEKLFFGSGTQLSVL.

This clone was recorded a few times. V usage is TRBV7-2 and J usage is TRBJ1-1; unclear D gene. The CDR3 consists of 12 residues. CDR1 and CDR2 (germline): SGHTA, FQGNSA. V was pared by 2 bases and J by 5 bases, with 6 bases between. In DNA form, the CDR3 reads TGTGCCAGCAGCTTACGGAGGACTGAAGCTTTCTTT. It encodes CASSLRRTEAFF. The whole variable domain, filled in from reference TRBV7-2 and TRBJ1-1, reads GAGVSQSPSNKVTEKGKDVELRCDPISGHTALYWYRQSLGQGLEFLIYFQGNSAPDKSGLPSDRFSAERTGGSVSTLTIQRTQQEDSAVYLCASSLRRTEAFFGQGTRLTVV.

This clone was counted a few times. The chain joins TRBV6-1 to TRBJ1-1; 7 bases line up with TRBD1. V trimming: 4 bases; J trimming: 2 bases; junction bases outside the gene matches: 13. The CDR3 sequence is 17 residues long. Germline V CDR1 and CDR2: MNHNS, SASEGT. CDR3 DNA sequence: TGTGCCAGCAGTGTACCGAAAGGCAGGGGGTTTAACACTGAAGCTTTCTTT. This codes for CASSVPKGRGFNTEAFF.

The rearrangement links TRBV7-6 to TRBJ2-5; 12 positions agree with TRBD2. The V segment lost 2 bases and the J segment 5 bases; nucleotides outside the gene matches: 6. CDR3 length equals 16 residues. Germline lookup yields CDR1 SGHVS and CDR2 FNYEAQ. In DNA, the CDR3 is TGTGCCAGCAGCTTATCTAGCGGGGGGGCCGGCGAGACCCAGTACTTC. Protein sequence: CASSLSSGGAGETQYF.

The V gene is TRBV6-4, the J gene TRBJ2-1; TRBD2 agrees at 8 bases. The CDR3 consists of 14 residues. The germline V gene has CDR1 MRHNA and CDR2 SNTAGT. V shed 8 bases, J shed 15 bases, and the junction held 18 bases outside the gene matches. CDR3 sequence reads: CASELAEIQWVGFF. CDR3 nucleotides: TGTGCCAGCGAACTAGCGGAAATACAATGGGTCGGGTTCTTC.

This clone was seen only a few times. The rearrangement links TRBV4-3 to TRBJ1-4, with TRBD1 matching over 11 bases. The CDR3 length is 17 residues. Germline V gene sequence: CDR1 LGHNA, CDR2 YSLEER. The junction had 12 bases not matched to a gene; V was cut back by 4 bases and J by 8 bases. The CDR3 protein is CASSRTPRTGGEEKLFF. As DNA, the CDR3 is TGCGCCAGCAGCCGAACCCCGCGGACAGGGGGCGAGGAAAAACTGTTTTTT.

This chain's CDR3 is CASRPPGGETQYF. CDR3 sequence (DNA): TGCGCCAGCAGACCTCCCGGAGGAGAGACCCAGTACTTC. V gene TRBV23-1 combines with J gene TRBJ2-5, with D maybe TRBD2 (5 bases). TRBV23-1 is known as an ORF, though its function is uncertain. The CDR3 totals 13 residues. The V end was cut by 6 bases, the J end by 4 bases, with 12 bases between.

This clone has a handful of counts. The chain employs TRBV19 and TRBJ2-7, with 14 bases aligning to TRBD2. Losses at the gene ends were 1 base for V and 1 base for J; bases not matched to a gene: 3. The CDR3 sequence is 17 residues long. In germline, CDR1 is LNHDA, CDR2 SQIVND (reference sequence). The CDR3 is CASSIGGTSGSSYEQYF. CDR3 DNA sequence: TGTGCCAGTAGTATAGGGGGGACTAGCGGGAGTTCCTACGAGCAGTACTTC.

The gene calls are TRBV29-1 and TRBJ2-2; weak D call: TRBD1 (6 bases). Between the trimmed V and J ends, which lost 6 bases and 1 base, there was a span of 9 bases. In germline, CDR1 is SQVTM, CDR2 ANQGSEA. CDR3 length: 13 amino acids. Here the CDR3 DNA reads TGCAGCGTATCGACAGGGAACACCGGGGAGCTGTTTTTT. Amino acid sequence: CSVSTGNTGELFF.

This sequence joins TRBV6-1 and TRBJ1-1; TRBD1 aligns across 9 bases. The germline V gene encodes CDR1 MNHNS and CDR2 SASEGT. The V and J ends lost 6 bases and 3 bases, in that order; junction bases with no gene match: 2. The CDR3 consists of 13 residues. This CDR3 is CASRDRGDTEAFF. CDR3 in DNA: TGTGCCAGCAGGGACAGGGGTGACACTGAAGCTTTCTTT.

This chain links TRBV12-5 with TRBJ1-2, with a possible D match to TRBD1 (6 bases). The CDR3 is made up of 11 amino acids. Germline V gene lookup returns CDR1 LGHNT and CDR2 FRNRAP. V was cut by 3 bases and J by 12 bases, with 11 bases left in between. For the CDR3, the DNA is TGTGCTAGTGGTTTATCGGGGGGCCACACCTTC. Protein product: CASGLSGGHTF.

This clone was seen once. The rearrangement uses TRBV11-1 and TRBJ1-4, with D maybe TRBD1 (6 bases). Trimming removed 4 bases at V and 8 bases at J, with 17 bases between. The CDR3 is 15 residues long. Germline CDR1 SGHAT, CDR2 FQDESV (reference sequence). The CDR3 bases are TGTGCCAGCAGCTCCCGGACAGCGGGGAGCGAAAAACTGTTTTTT. It translates to CASSSRTAGSEKLFF.

The chain recombines TRBV5-4 with TRBJ1-2, with D tentatively TRBD1 (6 bases). The CDR3 loop spans 16 amino acids. The germline V and J ends were trimmed by 4 bases and 1 base, with 17 bases remaining between them. Germline lookup yields CDR1 SGHNT and CDR2 YYREEE (reference sequence). DNA for the CDR3: TGTGCCAGCAGCCGCAGGGGTTCGTCAATTAACTATGGCTACACCTTC. This encodes CASSRRGSSINYGYTF.

The chain employs TRBV27 and TRBJ1-6; D is uncertain. Germline assignment: CDR1 MNHEY and CDR2 SMNVEV (reference sequence). This CDR3 has 15 amino acids. Trimming took 6 bases from V and 10 from J, leaving 19 bases between them. The CDR3 bases are TGTGCCAGCAGCTTAGGGCCAAGATCCGGCTCACCCCTCCACTTT. Its protein is CASSLGPRSGSPLHF.

The chain has TRBV18 and TRBJ2-1, with D maybe TRBD1 (5 bases). V was pared by 5 bases and J by 15 bases, with 23 bases between. Germline loops: CDR1 KGHSH, CDR2 LQKENI. The CDR3 spans 14 residues. The CDR3 spells CASSDTAWGPGLFF. CDR3 nucleotides: TGTGCCAGCTCAGACACCGCTTGGGGCCCCGGGTTGTTCTTC.

V usage is TRBV19 and J usage is TRBJ1-5, with D unresolved. This CDR3 region has 12 residues. Looked up from germline, CDR1 is LNHDA and CDR2 is SQIVND (reference sequence). V lost 1 base and J lost 7, with 5 bases in between. The CDR3 DNA follows: TGTGCCAGTAGTATAGCGGGACAGCCCCAGCATTTT. It encodes CASSIAGQPQHF. Full variable domain (rest looked up from reference TRBV19 and TRBJ1-5): DGGITQSPKYLFRKEGQNVTLSCEQNLNHDAMYWYRQDPGQGLRLIYYSQIVNDFQKGDIAEGYSVSREKKESFPLTVTSAQKNPTAFYLCASSIAGQPQHFGDGTRLSIL.

The chain is built from TRBV28 and TRBJ1-2, with a weak D call TRBD1 (6 bases). With 6 bases removed from V and 3 bases from J, the gap between germline ends came to 20 bases. CDR1 is MDHEN, CDR2 SYDVKM, per germline. This CDR3 spans 16 amino acids. CDR3 region: CASRPQGFGGHYGYTF. CDR3 DNA: TGTGCCAGCAGGCCCCAGGGGTTCGGCGGGCACTATGGCTACACCTTC.

This clone was detected a few times. This chain uses TRBV2 with TRBJ1-4; 7 bases align to TRBD1. The CDR3 has 16 amino acids. Germline V gene lookup returns CDR1 SNHLY and CDR2 FYNNEI. J was trimmed by 0 bases and V by 4 bases; bases with no gene match: 5. The CDR3 bases are TGTGCCAGCAGTGCTAGACAGGGTGCAACTAATGAAAAACTGTTTTTT. It codes for CASSARQGATNEKLFF.

The chain is built from TRBV6-6 and TRBJ2-3; D is possibly TRBD1 (5 bases). The CDR3 has 13 residues. Germline CDR1 and CDR2: MNHNY and SVGAGI (reference sequence). Trimming left V 6 bases short and J 1 base short, with 8 bases between. DNA of the CDR3: TGTGCCAGCAGACAGGACGGCACAGATACGCAGTATTTT. Protein sequence: CASRQDGTDTQYF.